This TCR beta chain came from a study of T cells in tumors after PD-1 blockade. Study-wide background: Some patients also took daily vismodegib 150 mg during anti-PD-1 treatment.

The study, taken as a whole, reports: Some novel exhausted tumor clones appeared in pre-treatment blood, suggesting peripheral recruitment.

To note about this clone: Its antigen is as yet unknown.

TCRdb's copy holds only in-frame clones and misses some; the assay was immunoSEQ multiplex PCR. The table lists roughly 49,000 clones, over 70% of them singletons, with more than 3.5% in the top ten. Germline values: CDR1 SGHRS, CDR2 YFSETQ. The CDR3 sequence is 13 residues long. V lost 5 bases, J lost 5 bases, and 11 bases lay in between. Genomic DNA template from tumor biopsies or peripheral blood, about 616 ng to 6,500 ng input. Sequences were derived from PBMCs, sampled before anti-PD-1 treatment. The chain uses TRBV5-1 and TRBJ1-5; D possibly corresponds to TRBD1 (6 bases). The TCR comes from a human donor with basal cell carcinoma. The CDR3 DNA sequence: TGCGCCAGCAGGTCGGGGGCGGATCAGCCCCAGCATTTT. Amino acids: CASRSGADQPQHF.